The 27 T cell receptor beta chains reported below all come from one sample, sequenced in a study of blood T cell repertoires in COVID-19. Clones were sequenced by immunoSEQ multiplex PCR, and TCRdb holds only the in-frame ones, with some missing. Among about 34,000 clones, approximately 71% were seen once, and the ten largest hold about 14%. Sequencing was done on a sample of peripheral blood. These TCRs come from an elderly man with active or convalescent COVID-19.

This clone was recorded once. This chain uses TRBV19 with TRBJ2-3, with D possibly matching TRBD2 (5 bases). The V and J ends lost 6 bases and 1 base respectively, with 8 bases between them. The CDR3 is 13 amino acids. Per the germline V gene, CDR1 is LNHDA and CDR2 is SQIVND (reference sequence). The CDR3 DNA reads TGTGCCAGTAGAACCGGGGGCACAGATACGCAGTATTTT. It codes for CASRTGGTDTQYF.

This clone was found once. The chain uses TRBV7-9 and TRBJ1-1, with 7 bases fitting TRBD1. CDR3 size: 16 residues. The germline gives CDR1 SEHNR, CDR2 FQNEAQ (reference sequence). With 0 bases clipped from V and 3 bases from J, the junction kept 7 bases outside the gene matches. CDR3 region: CASSLALTGSDTEAFF. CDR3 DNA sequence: TGTGCCAGCAGCTTAGCGTTGACAGGGTCGGACACTGAAGCTTTCTTT.

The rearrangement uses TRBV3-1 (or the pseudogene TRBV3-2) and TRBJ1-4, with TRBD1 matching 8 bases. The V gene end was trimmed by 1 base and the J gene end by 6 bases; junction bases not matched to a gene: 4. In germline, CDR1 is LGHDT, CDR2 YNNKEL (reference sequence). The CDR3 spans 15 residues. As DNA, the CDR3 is TGTGCCAGCAGCCAAGGGGGACAGGCGTATGAAAAACTGTTTTTT. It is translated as CASSQGGQAYEKLFF.

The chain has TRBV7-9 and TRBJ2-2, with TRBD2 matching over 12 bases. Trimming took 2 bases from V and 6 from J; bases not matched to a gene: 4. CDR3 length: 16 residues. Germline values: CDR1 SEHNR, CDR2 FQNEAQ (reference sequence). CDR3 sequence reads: CASSLRTSGRSGELFF. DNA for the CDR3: TGTGCCAGCAGCTTACGTACTAGCGGGAGGTCCGGGGAGCTGTTTTTT.

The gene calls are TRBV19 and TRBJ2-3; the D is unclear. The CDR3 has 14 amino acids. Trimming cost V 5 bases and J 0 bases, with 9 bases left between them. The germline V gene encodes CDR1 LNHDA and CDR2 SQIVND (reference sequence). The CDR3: CASSPEVSTDTQYF. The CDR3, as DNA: TGTGCCAGTAGTCCCGAGGTTAGCACAGATACGCAGTATTTT.

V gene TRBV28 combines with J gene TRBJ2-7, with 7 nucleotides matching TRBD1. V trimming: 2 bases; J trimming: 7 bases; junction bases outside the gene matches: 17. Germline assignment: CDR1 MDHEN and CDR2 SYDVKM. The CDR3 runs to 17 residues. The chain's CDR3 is CASSLVGQAMWVREQYF. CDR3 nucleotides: TGTGCCAGCAGTTTAGTCGGACAGGCTATGTGGGTGAGGGAGCAGTACTTC. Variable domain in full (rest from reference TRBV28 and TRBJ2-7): DVKVTQSSRYLVKRTGEKVFLECVQDMDHENMFWYRQDPGLGLRLIYFSYDVKMKEKGDIPEGYSVSREKKERFSLILESASTNQTSMYLCASSLVGQAMWVREQYFGPGTRLTVT.

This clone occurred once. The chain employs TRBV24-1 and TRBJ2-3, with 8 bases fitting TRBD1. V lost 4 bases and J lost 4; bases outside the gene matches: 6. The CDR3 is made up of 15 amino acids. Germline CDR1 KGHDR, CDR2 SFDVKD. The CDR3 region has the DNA TGTGCCACCAGTGAAGCAGGGGGCGCACCAGATACGCAGTATTTT. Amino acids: CATSEAGGAPDTQYF.

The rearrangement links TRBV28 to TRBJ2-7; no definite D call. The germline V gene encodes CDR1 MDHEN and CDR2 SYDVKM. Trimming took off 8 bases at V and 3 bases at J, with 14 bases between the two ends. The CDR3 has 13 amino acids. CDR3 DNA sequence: TGTGCCAGCCACTCGTCAGAGCGCTACGAGCAGTACTTC. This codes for CASHSSERYEQYF.

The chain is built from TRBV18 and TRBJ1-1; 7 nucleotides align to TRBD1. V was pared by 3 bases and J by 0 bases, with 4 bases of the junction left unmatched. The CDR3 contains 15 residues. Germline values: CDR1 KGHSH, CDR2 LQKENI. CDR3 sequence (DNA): TGTGCCAGCTCACCGACGACAGGGATGAACACTGAAGCTTTCTTT. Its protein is CASSPTTGMNTEAFF.

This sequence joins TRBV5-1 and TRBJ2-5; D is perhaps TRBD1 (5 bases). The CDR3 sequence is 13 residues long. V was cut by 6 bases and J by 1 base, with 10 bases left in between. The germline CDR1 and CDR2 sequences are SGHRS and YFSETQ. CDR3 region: CASTYQGQETQYF. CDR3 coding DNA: TGCGCCAGCACTTATCAGGGCCAAGAGACCCAGTACTTC.

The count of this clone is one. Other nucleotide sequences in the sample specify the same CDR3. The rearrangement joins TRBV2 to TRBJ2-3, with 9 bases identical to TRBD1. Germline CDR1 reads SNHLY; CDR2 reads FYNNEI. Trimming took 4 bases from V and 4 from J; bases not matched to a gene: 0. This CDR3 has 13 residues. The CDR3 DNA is TGTGCCAGCAGTGGACAGGGGGCAGATACGCAGTATTTT. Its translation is CASSGQGADTQYF.

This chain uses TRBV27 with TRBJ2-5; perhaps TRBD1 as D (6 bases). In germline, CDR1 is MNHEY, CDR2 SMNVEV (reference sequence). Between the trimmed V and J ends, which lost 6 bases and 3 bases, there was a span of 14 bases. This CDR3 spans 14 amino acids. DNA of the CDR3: TGTGCCAGCAGACGCTGGGACAAAAAAGAGACCCAGTACTTC. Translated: CASRRWDKKETQYF.

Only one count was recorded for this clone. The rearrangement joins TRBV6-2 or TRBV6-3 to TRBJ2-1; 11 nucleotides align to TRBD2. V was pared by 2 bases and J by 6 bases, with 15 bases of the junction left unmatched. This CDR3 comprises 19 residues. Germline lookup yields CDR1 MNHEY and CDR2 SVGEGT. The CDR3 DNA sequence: TGTGCCAGCAGTTACACGGTCAGATTAGCGGGAGGGCCTACCAATGAGCAGTTCTTC. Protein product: CASSYTVRLAGGPTNEQFF.

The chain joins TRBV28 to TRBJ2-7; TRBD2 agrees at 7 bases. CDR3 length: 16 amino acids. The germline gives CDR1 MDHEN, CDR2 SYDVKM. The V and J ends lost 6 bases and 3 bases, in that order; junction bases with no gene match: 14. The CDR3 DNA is TGTGCCAGCAGCGGGGAAAGCGGGACCGTCGACTACGAGCAGTACTTC. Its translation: CASSGESGTVDYEQYF.

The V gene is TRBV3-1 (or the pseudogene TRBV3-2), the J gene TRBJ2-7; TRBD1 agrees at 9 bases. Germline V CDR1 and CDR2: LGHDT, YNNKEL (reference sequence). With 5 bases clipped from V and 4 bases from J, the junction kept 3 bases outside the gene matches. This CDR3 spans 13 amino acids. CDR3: CASSWGQGYEQYF. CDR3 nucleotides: TGTGCCAGCAGCTGGGGACAGGGTTACGAGCAGTACTTC.

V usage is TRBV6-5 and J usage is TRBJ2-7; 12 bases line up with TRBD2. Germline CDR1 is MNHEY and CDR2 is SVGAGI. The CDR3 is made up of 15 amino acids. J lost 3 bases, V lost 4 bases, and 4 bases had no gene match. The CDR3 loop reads CASSSLAGGHYEQYF. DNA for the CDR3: TGTGCCAGCAGTTCCCTAGCGGGAGGGCACTACGAGCAGTACTTC.

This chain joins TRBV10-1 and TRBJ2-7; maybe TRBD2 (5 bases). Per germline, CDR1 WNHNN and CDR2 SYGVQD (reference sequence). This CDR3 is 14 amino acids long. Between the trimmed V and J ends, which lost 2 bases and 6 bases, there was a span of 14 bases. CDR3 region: CASSEAAGLGEQYF. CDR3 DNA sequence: TGCGCCAGCAGTGAGGCGGCGGGTCTAGGCGAGCAGTACTTC.

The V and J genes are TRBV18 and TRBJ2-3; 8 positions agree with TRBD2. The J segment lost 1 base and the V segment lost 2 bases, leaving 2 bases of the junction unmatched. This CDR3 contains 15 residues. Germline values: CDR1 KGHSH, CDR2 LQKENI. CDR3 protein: CASSPGAGGTDTQYF. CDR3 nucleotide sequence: TGTGCCAGCTCACCAGGAGCGGGGGGCACAGATACGCAGTATTTT. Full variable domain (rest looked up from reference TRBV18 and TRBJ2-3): NAGVMQNPRHLVRRRGQEARLRCSPMKGHSHVYWYRQLPEEGLKFMVYLQKENIIDESGMPKERFSAEFPKEGPSILRIQQVVRGDSAAYFCASSPGAGGTDTQYFGPGTRLTVL.

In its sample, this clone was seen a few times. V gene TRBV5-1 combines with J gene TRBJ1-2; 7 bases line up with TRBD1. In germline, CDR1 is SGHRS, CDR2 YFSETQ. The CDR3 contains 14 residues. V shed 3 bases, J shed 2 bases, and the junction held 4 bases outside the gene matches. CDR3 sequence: CASSYLTGNYGYTF. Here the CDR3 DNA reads TGCGCCAGCAGCTACTTGACAGGGAACTATGGCTACACCTTC. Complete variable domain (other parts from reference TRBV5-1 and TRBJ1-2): KAGVTQTPRYLIKTRGQQVTLSCSPISGHRSVSWYQQTPGQGLQFLFEYFSETQRNKGNFPGRFSGRQFSNSRSEMNVSTLELGDSALYLCASSYLTGNYGYTFGSGTRLTVV.

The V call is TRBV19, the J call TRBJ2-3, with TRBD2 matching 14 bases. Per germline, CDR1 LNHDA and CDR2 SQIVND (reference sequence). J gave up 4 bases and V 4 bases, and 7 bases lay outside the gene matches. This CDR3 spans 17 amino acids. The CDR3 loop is CASSTRTSGRHSDTQYF. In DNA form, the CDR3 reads TGTGCCAGTAGTACCCGGACTAGCGGGAGGCACTCAGATACGCAGTATTTT.

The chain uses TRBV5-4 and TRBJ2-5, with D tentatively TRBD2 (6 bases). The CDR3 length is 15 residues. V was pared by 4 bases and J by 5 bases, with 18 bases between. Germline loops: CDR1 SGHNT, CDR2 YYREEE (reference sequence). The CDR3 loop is CASSALGEDWETQYF. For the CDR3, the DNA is TGTGCCAGCAGCGCCCTGGGGGAGGACTGGGAGACCCAGTACTTC.

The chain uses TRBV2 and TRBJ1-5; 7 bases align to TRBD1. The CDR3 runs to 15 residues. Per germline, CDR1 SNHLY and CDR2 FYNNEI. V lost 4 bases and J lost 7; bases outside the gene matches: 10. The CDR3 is CASSVGTALNQPQHF. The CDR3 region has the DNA TGTGCCAGCAGTGTAGGGACAGCCCTTAACCAGCCCCAGCATTTT.

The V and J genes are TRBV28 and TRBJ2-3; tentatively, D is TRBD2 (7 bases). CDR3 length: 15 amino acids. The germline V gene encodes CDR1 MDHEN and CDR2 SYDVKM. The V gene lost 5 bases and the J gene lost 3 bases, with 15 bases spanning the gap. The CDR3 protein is CASSARGAGTDTQYF. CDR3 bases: TGTGCCAGCAGTGCCCGGGGGGCGGGGACAGATACGCAGTATTTT.

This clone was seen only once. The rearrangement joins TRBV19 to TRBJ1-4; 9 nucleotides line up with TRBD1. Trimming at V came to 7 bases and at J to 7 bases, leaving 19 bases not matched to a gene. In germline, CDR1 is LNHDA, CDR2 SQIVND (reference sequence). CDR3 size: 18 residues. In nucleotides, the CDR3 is TGTGCCAGTACCCGAATTCTCCTGAACAGGGGGCGCGGTGAAAAACTGTTTTTT. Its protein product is CASTRILLNRGRGEKLFF.

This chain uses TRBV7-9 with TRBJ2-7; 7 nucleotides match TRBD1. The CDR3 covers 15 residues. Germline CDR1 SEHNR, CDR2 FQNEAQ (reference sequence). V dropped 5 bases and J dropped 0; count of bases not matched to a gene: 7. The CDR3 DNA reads TGTGCCAGCAGCATAATCAGGGGGTACTCCTACGAGCAGTACTTC. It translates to CASSIIRGYSYEQYF. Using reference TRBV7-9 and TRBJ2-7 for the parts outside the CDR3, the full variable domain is DTGVSQNPRHKITKRGQNVTFRCDPISEHNRLYWYRQTLGQGPEFLTYFQNEAQLEKSRLLSDRFSAERPKGSFSTLEIQRTEQGDSAMYLCASSIIRGYSYEQYFGPGTRLTVT.

The chain's CDR3 is CASSLGGSVQETQYF. The CDR3 DNA reads as TGTGCCAGCAGCTTAGGCGGGAGTGTACAAGAGACCCAGTACTTC. The gene calls are TRBV11-3 and TRBJ2-5, with TRBD2 matching 7 bases. J gave up 2 bases and V 1 base, and 4 bases lay outside the gene matches. Germline V lookup: CDR1 SGHNT, CDR2 YENEEA. This CDR3 has 15 amino acids.

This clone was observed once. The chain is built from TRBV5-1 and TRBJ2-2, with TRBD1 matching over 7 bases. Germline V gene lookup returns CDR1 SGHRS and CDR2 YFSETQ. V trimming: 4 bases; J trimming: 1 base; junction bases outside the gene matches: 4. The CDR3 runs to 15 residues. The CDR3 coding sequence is TGCGCCAGCAGCCCCAGGACAGGGAACACCGGGGAGCTGTTTTTT. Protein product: CASSPRTGNTGELFF.